These 14 T cell receptor beta chains were all obtained from the same sample, sequenced in a study of cytomegalovirus exposure and HLA in healthy donors. The PCR employed 60 Vbeta primers together with 13 Jbeta primers. The assay was immunoSEQ multiplex PCR, and TCRdb's table has in-frame clones only and misses some. The table shows fewer than 80,000 clones, with around 80% occurring only once. The sequenced sample was PBMCs. The receptors originated from a man under 40 in good health and CMV-seronegative.

This sequence joins TRBV7-9 and TRBJ1-3; no clear D gene. This CDR3 is built from 18 residues. From germline, CDR1 is SEHNR and CDR2 FQNEAQ (reference sequence). V was shortened by 5 bases and J by 0 bases, with 20 bases between the two germline ends. The CDR3 DNA reads as TGTGCCAGCAGCCGCATGACACCTGGACTGGACTCTGGAAACACCATATATTTT. Residues: CASSRMTPGLDSGNTIYF.

The V gene is TRBV2, the J gene TRBJ1-3; D call uncertain. V lost 5 bases and J lost 2, with 10 bases in between. This CDR3 has 14 residues. Germline V lookup: CDR1 SNHLY, CDR2 FYNNEI. The CDR3 bases are TGTGCCAGCAGTATTACACAAACTGGAAACACCATATATTTT. Its translation: CASSITQTGNTIYF.

The gene calls are TRBV19 and TRBJ2-3; D is perhaps TRBD1 (5 bases). V was trimmed by 4 bases and J by 1 base, leaving 9 bases between them. The CDR3 has 14 residues. Germline loops: CDR1 LNHDA, CDR2 SQIVND (reference sequence). CDR3 DNA sequence: TGTGCCAGTAGTAGGGGCGGAGGCACAGATACGCAGTATTTT. Protein: CASSRGGGTDTQYF. Using reference TRBV19 and TRBJ2-3 for the parts outside the CDR3, the full variable domain is DGGITQSPKYLFRKEGQNVTLSCEQNLNHDAMYWYRQDPGQGLRLIYYSQIVNDFQKGDIAEGYSVSREKKESFPLTVTSAQKNPTAFYLCASSRGGGTDTQYFGPGTRLTVL.

The genes are TRBV5-4 and TRBJ2-3, with D possibly TRBD2 on 5 matching bases. The CDR3 has 18 amino acids. Trimming took off 0 bases at V and 0 bases at J, with 17 bases between the two ends. Germline loops: CDR1 SGHNT, CDR2 YYREEE (reference sequence). CDR3: CASSLGGGLLRSTDTQYF. For the CDR3, the DNA is TGTGCCAGCAGCTTGGGGGGTGGACTCTTGAGAAGCACAGATACGCAGTATTTT.

The chain employs TRBV4-3 and TRBJ2-2; 10 bases align to TRBD2. CDR3 length: 14 amino acids. V was pared by 0 bases and J by 10 bases, with 2 bases of the junction left unmatched. Germline CDR1 and CDR2: LGHNA and YSLEER. The CDR3 loop reads CASSQDSGGSELFF. The CDR3 nucleotides read TGCGCCAGCAGCCAAGATAGCGGGGGGTCGGAGCTGTTTTTT.

This CDR3 is CASSLGGAGLPQHF. As DNA, the CDR3 is TGTGCCAGCAGTTTAGGGGGGGCAGGGCTGCCCCAGCATTTT. The V and J genes are TRBV27 and TRBJ1-5; D possibly corresponds to TRBD1 (6 bases). Germline assignment: CDR1 MNHEY and CDR2 SMNVEV (reference sequence). The germline V and J ends were trimmed by 2 bases and 9 bases, with 14 bases remaining between them. The CDR3 runs to 14 residues.

V usage is TRBV6-1 and J usage is TRBJ2-7; D not resolved. This CDR3 is 13 amino acids long. V dropped 8 bases and J dropped 2 bases, with 13 bases sitting between them. The V gene's germline CDR1 is MNHNS and CDR2 SASEGT. The CDR3 here is CASPHPITYEQYF. The DNA of the CDR3 is TGTGCCAGCCCACACCCCATAACCTACGAGCAGTACTTC.

The gene calls are TRBV18 and TRBJ2-5, with 10 bases fitting TRBD1. Germline CDR1 reads KGHSH; CDR2 reads LQKENI. The CDR3 runs 13 residues. Unmatched junction bases numbered 3, after V lost 6 bases and J lost 5 bases. The CDR3 coding sequence is TGTGCCAGCTCGCCGGGACAGGGGGAGACCCAGTACTTC. Protein product: CASSPGQGETQYF.

V is TRBV10-2 and J is TRBJ2-2; 13 bases agree with TRBD2. Germline CDR1 WSHSY, CDR2 SAAADI. The V and J ends lost 8 bases and 7 bases, in that order; junction bases with no gene match: 10. CDR3 length: 16 amino acids. CDR3 in amino acids: CASLGLAGVLGGELFF. CDR3 DNA: TGCGCCAGCCTCGGACTAGCGGGAGTCTTAGGCGGGGAGCTGTTTTTT.

This clone was counted a few times. The chain couples TRBV4-2 to TRBJ2-1; 7 nucleotides align to TRBD2. Germline loops: CDR1 LGHNA, CDR2 YNFKEQ. V lost 4 bases and J lost 5; bases outside the gene matches: 5. The CDR3 spans 14 residues. CDR3 in amino acids: CASSPLGGNNEQFF. The CDR3 DNA sequence: TGTGCCAGCAGCCCTCTGGGGGGGAACAATGAGCAGTTCTTC.

This chain connects TRBV4-3 to TRBJ2-5, with D possibly TRBD2 on 5 matching bases. Gene TRBJ2-7 matches the end of the DNA better, so the J call may be wrong. CDR1 LGHNA and CDR2 YSLEER come from the germline V gene. This CDR3 is built from 15 residues. CDR3 amino acids: CASSQEEGGANEQYF. CDR3 DNA sequence: TGCGCCAGCAGCCAAGAAGAAGGAGGCGCCAACGAGCAGTACTTC.

The chain has TRBV18 and TRBJ2-7; 7 bases map to TRBD2. Germline loops: CDR1 KGHSH, CDR2 LQKENI. The CDR3 has 14 amino acids. V shed 4 bases, J shed 4 bases, and the junction held 7 bases outside the gene matches. The CDR3 loop reads CASSQRDYGYEQYF. CDR3 in DNA: TGTGCCAGCTCACAACGGGACTATGGGTACGAGCAGTACTTC. The whole variable domain, remainder taken from reference TRBV18 and TRBJ2-7, is NAGVMQNPRHLVRRRGQEARLRCSPMKGHSHVYWYRQLPEEGLKFMVYLQKENIIDESGMPKERFSAEFPKEGPSILRIQQVVRGDSAAYFCASSQRDYGYEQYFGPGTRLTVT.

The table lists this clone with a count of one. The rearrangement uses TRBV18 and TRBJ2-7; tentatively, D is TRBD2 (5 bases). V gave up 1 base and J gave up 7 bases, with 11 bases separating them. There are 13 residues in the CDR3. CDR1 is KGHSH, CDR2 LQKENI, per germline. CDR3 DNA: TGTGCCAGCTCACCACATCCCGGCGGGGAGCAGTACTTC. Encoded protein: CASSPHPGGEQYF.

The V call is TRBV6-6, the J call TRBJ2-7; the match to TRBD2 covers 7 bases. CDR3 length equals 13 residues. Losses at the gene ends were 8 bases for V and 3 bases for J; bases not matched to a gene: 7. Germline V gene sequence: CDR1 MNHNY, CDR2 SVGAGI (reference sequence). CDR3 amino acids: CASVSGTNYEQYF. The CDR3 DNA reads as TGTGCCAGCGTGTCCGGGACTAACTACGAGCAGTACTTC.